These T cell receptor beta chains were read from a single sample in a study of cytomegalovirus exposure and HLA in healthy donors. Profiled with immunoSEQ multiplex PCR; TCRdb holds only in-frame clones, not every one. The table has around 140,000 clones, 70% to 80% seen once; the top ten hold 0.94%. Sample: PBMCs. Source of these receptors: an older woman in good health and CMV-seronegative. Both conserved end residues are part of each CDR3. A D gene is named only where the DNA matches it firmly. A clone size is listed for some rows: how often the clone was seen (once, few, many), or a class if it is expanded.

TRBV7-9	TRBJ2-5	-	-	TGTGCCAGCAGCTTAGGCGGGGCACAAGAGACCCAGTACTTC	CASSLGGAQETQYF
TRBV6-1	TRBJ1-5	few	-	TGTGCCAGCAGGCAGGAATTTAGCAATCAGCCCCAGCATTTT	CASRQEFSNQPQHF
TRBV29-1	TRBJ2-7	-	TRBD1	TGCAGCGTTACGGGACAGGGTGGGTACGAGCAGTACTTC	CSVTGQGGYEQYF
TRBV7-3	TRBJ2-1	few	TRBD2	TGTGCCAGCAGCTTAACTTTAGCGGGAGGTAATGAGCAGTTCTTC	CASSLTLAGGNEQFF
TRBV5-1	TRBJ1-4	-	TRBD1	TGCGCCAGCAGCGTAGGGACAGGGGGTCTCGAAAAACTGTTTTTT	CASSVGTGGLEKLFF
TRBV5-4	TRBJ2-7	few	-	TGTGCCAGCAGCTTGTCTACAGGGCAGCCCGGCGAGCAGTACTTC	CASSLSTGQPGEQYF
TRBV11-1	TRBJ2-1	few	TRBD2	TGTGCCAGCAGCCTGAGGAGGGAGGGCCGCAATGAGCAGTTCTTC	CASSLRREGRNEQFF
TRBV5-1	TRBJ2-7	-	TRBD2	TGCGCCAGCAGCTTACTAGCGGGAGCCTACGAGCAGTACTTC	CASSLLAGAYEQYF
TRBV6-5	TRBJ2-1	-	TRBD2	TGTGCCAGCGGGACTAGCGGCAATGAGCAGTTCTTC	CASGTSGNEQFF
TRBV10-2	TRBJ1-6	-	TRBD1	TGCGCCAGCAGGACAGGGGCCGGTAATTCACCCCTCCACTTT	CASRTGAGNSPLHF
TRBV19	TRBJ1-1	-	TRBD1	TGTGCCAGTAGTACATTGGGACAGCCTCCCACTGAAGCTTTCTTT	CASSTLGQPPTEAFF
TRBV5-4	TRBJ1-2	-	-	TGTGCCAGCAGCTCTCAGGGACAAGGCTACACCTTC	CASSSQGQGYTF
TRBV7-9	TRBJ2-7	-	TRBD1	TGTGCCAGCAGCCATGCCCCGGGACAGGTACAAAACTACGAGCAGTACTTC	CASSHAPGQVQNYEQYF
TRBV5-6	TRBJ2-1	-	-	TGTGCCAGCAGCTTGTATCGTATCAGGGAATCGGGCGAGCAGTTCTTC	CASSLYRIRESGEQFF
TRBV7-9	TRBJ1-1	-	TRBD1	TGTGCCAGCAGCTTATTCCGGGACAGGGGTACTGAAGCTTTCTTT	CASSLFRDRGTEAFF
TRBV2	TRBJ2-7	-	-	TGTGCCAGCAGTGAGTCAGTACGCTACGAGCAGTACTTC	CASSESVRYEQYF
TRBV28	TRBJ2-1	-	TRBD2	TGTGCCAGCAGTTTATATAGCGGGAATTTCAACAATGAGCAGTTCTTC	CASSLYSGNFNNEQFF
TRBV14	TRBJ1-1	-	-	TGTGCCAGCAGCCAAGCCAGGACAGTGAACACTGAAGCTTTCTTT	CASSQARTVNTEAFF
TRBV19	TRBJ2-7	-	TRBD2	TGTGCCAGTAGTATGACTAGCGAGCTCTCCTACGAGCAGTACTTC	CASSMTSELSYEQYF
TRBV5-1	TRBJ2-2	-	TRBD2	TGCGCCAGCAGCTTTAAATTGGGGGGGAGCGTTCTGAACACCGGGGAGCTGTTTTTT	CASSFKLGGSVLNTGELFF
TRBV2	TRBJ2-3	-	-	TGTGCCAGCAGTGTGAAGGGGACAGATACGCAGTATTTT	CASSVKGTDTQYF
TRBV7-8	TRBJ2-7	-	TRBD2	TGTGCCAGCAGCTTACTCCCGACTAGCGGGGGGACTTATACCTACGAGCAGTACTTC	CASSLLPTSGGTYTYEQYF
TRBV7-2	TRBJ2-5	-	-	TGTGCCAGCAGCTTAGGTGTACAAGAGACCCAGTACTTC	CASSLGVQETQYF
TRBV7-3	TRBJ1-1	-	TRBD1	TGTGCCAGCAGCTTAAGGGGGGGACAGGACAGGATGTTTGGCACTGAAGCTTTCTTT	CASSLRGGQDRMFGTEAFF
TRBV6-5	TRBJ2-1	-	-	TGTGCCAGCAGTTACCAGGGGTGGAATGAGCAGTTCTTC	CASSYQGWNEQFF
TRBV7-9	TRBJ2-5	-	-	TGTGCCAGCAGTCGAACAGGTAGCCTCCAAGAGACCCAGTACTTC	CASSRTGSLQETQYF
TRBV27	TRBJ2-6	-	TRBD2	TGTGCCAGCAGCCCCCTCGGACTAGCGGGGGATACCCCCTCTGGGGCCAACGTCCTGACTTTC	CASSPLGLAGDTPSGANVLTF
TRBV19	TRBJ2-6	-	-	TGTGCCAGTAGCATGCAGGGATCTGGGGCCAACGTCCTGACTTTC	CASSMQGSGANVLTF
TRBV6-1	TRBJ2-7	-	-	TGTGCCAGCAGTGAGGAGGGCTCCTACGAGCAGTACTTC	CASSEEGSYEQYF
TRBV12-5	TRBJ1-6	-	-	TGTGCTAGTGGGAGGGATAATTCACCCCTCCACTTT	CASGRDNSPLHF
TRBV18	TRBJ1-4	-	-	TGTGCCAGCTCCCTGACACAGGGAGATAATGAAAAACTGTTTTTT	CASSLTQGDNEKLFF
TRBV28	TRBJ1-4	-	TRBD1	TGTGCCAGCAGTCGCTCGGACAGGGGCCCTAATGAAAAACTGTTTTTT	CASSRSDRGPNEKLFF
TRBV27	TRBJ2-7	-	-	TGTGCCAGCAGTTTCGTGGGGGCGAGCTCCTACGAGCAGTACTTC	CASSFVGASSYEQYF
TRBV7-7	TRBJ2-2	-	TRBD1	TGTGCCAGCAGCTTAGCTACAGGGGGCCTCGGCACCGGGGAGCTGTTTTTT	CASSLATGGLGTGELFF
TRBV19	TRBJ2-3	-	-	TGTGCCAGTAGGAAGTCAGGTGATGGTCTGGGTAGTACGCAGTATTTT	CASRKSGDGLGSTQYF
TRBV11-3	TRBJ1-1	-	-	TGTGCCAGCAGCTTAGGACTCCCAGGGGCTGCGAACACTGAAGCTTTCTTT	CASSLGLPGAANTEAFF
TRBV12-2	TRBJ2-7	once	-	TGTGCAAGTCGCCACCCCCGACGAGCGGTCTCCTACGAGCAGTACTTC	CASRHPRRAVSYEQYF
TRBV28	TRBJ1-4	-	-	TGTGGCTCACAGATGGCTAATGAAAAACTGTTTTTT	CGSQMANEKLFF
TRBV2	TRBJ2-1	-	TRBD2	TGTGCCAGCAGCGCCGGACTAGCGGGGGGTGAGCAGTTCTTC	CASSAGLAGGEQFF
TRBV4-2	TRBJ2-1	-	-	TGTGCCAGCAGCCAAGACCCCGGTCGGTTCTACAATGAGCAGTTCTTC	CASSQDPGRFYNEQFF
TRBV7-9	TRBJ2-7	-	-	TGTGCCAGCAGCTTAGTAATAGGGAGCAACTACGAGCAGTACTTC	CASSLVIGSNYEQYF
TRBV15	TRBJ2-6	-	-	TGTGCCACCAGCAGATATGAACAGGGTAAAACTTTC	CATSRYEQGKTF
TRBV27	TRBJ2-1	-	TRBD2	TGTGCCAGCAGTGCCTTAGCGGGGGAGCAGTTCTTC	CASSALAGEQFF
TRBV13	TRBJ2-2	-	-	TGTGCCAGCAGCCCGGACATTACCGGGGAGCTGTTTTTT	CASSPDITGELFF
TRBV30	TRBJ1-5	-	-	TGTGCCTGGAGTGTACCAGGCCGGGGTAATCAGCCCCAGCATTTT	CAWSVPGRGNQPQHF
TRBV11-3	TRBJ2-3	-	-	TGTGCCAGCAGCTCCCTAAAAGCAGATACGCAGTATTTT	CASSSLKADTQYF
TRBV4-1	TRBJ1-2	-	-	TGCGCCAGCAGCCAAGGCGGGTTAGCTAACTATGGCTACACCTTC	CASSQGGLANYGYTF
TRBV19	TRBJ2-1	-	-	TGTGCCAGTAGTATCACAGGGTACAATGAGCAGTTCTTC	CASSITGYNEQFF
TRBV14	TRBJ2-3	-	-	TGTGCCAGCAGCCAAGAAGGCGGGAGCACAGATACGCAGTATTTT	CASSQEGGSTDTQYF
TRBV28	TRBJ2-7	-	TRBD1	TGTGCCAGCAGTTTACTTACCCTAAGGGACAGCTCCTACGAGCAGTACTTC	CASSLLTLRDSSYEQYF
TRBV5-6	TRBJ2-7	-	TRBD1	TGTGCCAGCAGCTTGGTTATTGGGACAGGGGATCCCTACGAGCAGTACTTC	CASSLVIGTGDPYEQYF
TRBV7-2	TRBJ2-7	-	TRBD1	TGTGCCAGCAGCTTAATGGGCCGCCGGGGACAGGGGGCCTACGAGCAGTACTTC	CASSLMGRRGQGAYEQYF